Described below is a single T cell receptor (beta chain) sequence and its context. The source of the sample is a study of shared clonotypes between healthy human individuals. Clones were read by immunoSEQ multiplex PCR, and TCRdb kept only the in-frame ones, dropping some. This table has about 980,000 clones, roughly 72% appearing once. Unmatched junction bases numbered 10, after V lost 5 bases and J lost 4 bases. This CDR3 contains 16 residues. CDR1 MRHNA and CDR2 SNTAGT come from the germline V gene. This chain uses TRBV6-4 with TRBJ2-1; TRBD2 agrees at 8 bases. Sequenced input: memory CD4+ T cells sorted from blood. Subset noted: CD45RA-negative fraction. The sequence was collected from a man between 18 and 35 years old in good health. The CDR3 bases are TGTGCCAGCAGTCTGATCCGCACTAGCGGTTACAATGAGCAGTTCTTC. This sequence encodes CASSLIRTSGYNEQFF.